Shown below are 16 T cell receptor beta chains from a single sample sequenced in a study of shared T cell receptors in the human thymus. The method was immunoSEQ multiplex PCR; TCRdb's version includes in-frame clones alone and lacks a portion of them. The data show almost 550,000 clones, 78% seen once. The same sample was also used in a study of human thymus T cells.

What was sequenced was thymocytes. Every receptor here comes from a boy under two years old with a congenital heart defect.

The rearrangement links TRBV11-2 to TRBJ1-3; D is possibly TRBD1 (6 bases). From germline, CDR1 is SGHAT and CDR2 FQNNGV. The CDR3 covers 16 residues. Deletions cut 5 bases from V and 2 bases from J, with 16 bases between. Here the CDR3 DNA reads TGTGCCAGCAGCCCGACGGGGGGGGCCACTGGAAACACCATATATTTT. Residues: CASSPTGGATGNTIYF.

This CDR3 reads CASRGHETQYF. The CDR3 DNA reads as TGTGCCAGCAGGGGCCACGAGACCCAGTACTTC. V usage is TRBV28 and J usage is TRBJ2-5; unclear D gene. The CDR3 contains 11 residues. V lost 6 bases to trimming and J lost 5 bases, with 7 bases between them. The germline V gene has CDR1 MDHEN and CDR2 SYDVKM.

The chain links TRBV4-2 to TRBJ2-1; TRBD1 agrees at 8 bases. Germline V gene data show CDR1 as LGHNA and CDR2 as YNFKEQ. V lost 6 bases, J lost 0 bases, and 16 bases stayed unmatched. The CDR3 sequence is 19 residues long. The DNA of the CDR3 is TGTGCCAGCAGTACTGGGACAGGACGGTTCTCATCCTCCTACAATGAGCAGTTCTTC. Its translation: CASSTGTGRFSSSYNEQFF.

V is TRBV28 and J is TRBJ1-4, with D maybe TRBD1 (6 bases). This CDR3 is 12 amino acids long. The V gene lost 8 bases and the J gene lost 10 bases, with 14 bases spanning the gap. Germline values: CDR1 MDHEN, CDR2 SYDVKM. For the CDR3, the DNA is TGTGCCAGCGATGGGGGCGGAGGAAAACTGTTTTTT. It translates to CASDGGGGKLFF.

The J gene is TRBJ2-2, the V gene TRBV6-4; weak D call: TRBD1 (5 bases). V was pared by 4 bases and J by 7 bases, with 13 bases between. There are 14 residues in the CDR3. The germline CDR1 and CDR2 sequences are MRHNA and SNTAGT. CDR3 nucleotide sequence: TGTGCCAGCAGTGCGCAGGGTATGCGCGGGGAGCTGTTTTTT. It yields the protein CASSAQGMRGELFF.

This clone came up once. The V call is TRBV2, the J call TRBJ2-1; 9 bases fit TRBD2. Trimming took 7 bases from V and 0 from J; bases not matched to a gene: 10. The germline CDR1 and CDR2 sequences are SNHLY and FYNNEI. The CDR3 consists of 17 residues. The CDR3 region has the DNA TGTGCCAGCAAAACCTACATGACTAGCGGCTCCTACAATGAGCAGTTCTTC. This translates into CASKTYMTSGSYNEQFF. The variable domain in full, completed from reference TRBV2 and TRBJ2-1, reads EPEVTQTPSHQVTQMGQEVILRCVPISNHLYFYWYRQILGQKVEFLVSFYNNEISEKSEIFDDQFSVERPDGSNFTLKIRSTKLEDSAMYFCASKTYMTSGSYNEQFFGPGTRLTVL.

This rearrangement joins TRBV15 to TRBJ2-5, with a weak D call TRBD1 (6 bases). V lost 3 bases and J lost 3, with 14 bases in between. CDR1 LNHNV and CDR2 YYDKDF come from the germline V gene (reference sequence). This CDR3 comprises 15 residues. The CDR3 region is CATSRGPAGEETQYF. The CDR3 nucleotides are TGTGCCACCAGCAGGGGTCCAGCAGGGGAAGAGACCCAGTACTTC.

The chain combines TRBV11-3 with TRBJ2-3; 7 nucleotides line up with TRBD2. The CDR3 runs 14 residues. Per the germline V gene, CDR1 is SGHNT and CDR2 is YENEEA. V lost 5 bases and J lost 1; bases outside the gene matches: 3. CDR3 sequence: CASSGSGRTDTQYF. CDR3 nucleotides: TGTGCCAGCAGCGGTAGCGGGCGCACAGATACGCAGTATTTT.

The rearrangement links TRBV19 to TRBJ1-5, with TRBD1 matching over 11 bases. The CDR3 runs 20 residues. Looked up from germline, CDR1 is LNHDA and CDR2 is SQIVND (reference sequence). V shed 6 bases and J 6 bases; nucleotides not matched to a gene: 22. The CDR3 loop reads CASREGTGGVRGTNGQPQHF. The CDR3 DNA follows: TGTGCCAGTAGGGAGGGGACAGGGGGAGTCCGAGGCACCAATGGTCAGCCCCAGCATTTT.

The chain links TRBV5-8 to TRBJ2-7, with TRBD2 matching over 11 bases. From germline, CDR1 is SGHTS and CDR2 YDEGEE. The CDR3 runs 15 residues. J was trimmed by 2 bases and V by 4 bases; bases with no gene match: 5. The CDR3 coding sequence is TGTGCCAGCAGCCCGGGACTAGCGGAAACCTACGAGCAGTACTTC. As protein: CASSPGLAETYEQYF.

The gene calls are TRBV19 and TRBJ1-2, with 7 nucleotides matching TRBD1. J gave up 8 bases and V 5 bases, and 5 bases lay outside the gene matches. The CDR3 runs to 12 residues. The germline CDR1 and CDR2 sequences are LNHDA and SQIVND (reference sequence). The CDR3 region is CASSFSGGGYTF. In DNA, the CDR3 is TGTGCCAGTAGTTTTTCAGGGGGAGGCTACACCTTC.

V gene TRBV27 combines with J gene TRBJ1-1; D perhaps matches TRBD1 (5 bases). The CDR3 loop spans 15 amino acids. V lost 8 bases to trimming and J lost 7 bases, with 23 bases between them. Germline assignment: CDR1 MNHEY and CDR2 SMNVEV (reference sequence). This chain's CDR3 is CASLFTRDGGGEAFF. For the CDR3, the DNA is TGTGCCAGCCTCTTTACCCGCGACGGGGGAGGTGAAGCTTTCTTT.

The table lists this clone with a few counts. The gene calls are TRBV6-1 and TRBJ1-1; D is unresolved. The V end was cut by 1 base, the J end by 11 bases, with 5 bases between. Germline CDR1 MNHNS, CDR2 SASEGT. There are 10 residues in the CDR3. The CDR3 sequence: CASSEGEAFF. For the CDR3, the DNA is TGTGCCAGCAGTGAAGGGGAGGCTTTCTTT.

This chain links TRBV4-3 with TRBJ2-1; 7 positions agree with TRBD1. V gave up 4 bases and J gave up 7 bases; unmatched junction bases: 10. Germline V lookup: CDR1 LGHNA, CDR2 YSLEER. CDR3 length: 15 residues. The CDR3 loop is CASSRTGEVDNEQFF. For the CDR3, the DNA is TGCGCCAGCAGCCGAACAGGGGAAGTTGATAATGAGCAGTTCTTC.

V usage is TRBV28 and J usage is TRBJ2-7; TRBD2 aligns across 7 bases. This CDR3 comprises 12 residues. The J segment lost 2 bases and the V segment lost 6 bases, leaving 1 base of the junction unmatched. CDR1 is MDHEN and CDR2 is SYDVKM in the germline V gene. The CDR3 coding sequence is TGTGCCAGCAGGGGGGGGGCCTACGAGCAGTACTTC. This translates into CASRGGAYEQYF.

The CDR3 coding sequence is TGTGCCAGCAGTTCCCCTCCGGGAGCAAAAGAGACCCAGTACTTC. Encoded protein: CASSSPPGAKETQYF. The chain uses TRBV27 and TRBJ2-5, with D tentatively TRBD2 (6 bases). Germline assignment: CDR1 MNHEY and CDR2 SMNVEV (reference sequence). CDR3 length: 15 amino acids. V shed 4 bases and J shed 3 bases, with 15 bases lying between them.